These T cell receptor beta chains were read from a single sample in a study of T-cell memory formation after mild COVID-19. In TCRdb, the 5' RACE reads were re-called with MiXCR into one record per CDR3 protein. The sample holds fewer than 250,000 distinct CDR3 sequences, roughly 15% seen once. The sequencing input was PBMCs or a T cell subset sorted from them (not recorded which). The receptors stem from an adult woman who had mild COVID-19 (a few samples of this study predate the infection). Cell type and time point are not known. The CDR3 runs from the conserved cysteine through the conserved F or W. Each record gives: clone size, D gene, J gene, V gene, CDR3 length, CDR3 DNA, CDR3 protein. The D gene is left open where the match is weak. The listing skips clone size in some rows; elsewhere it reads once, few, many or a size class.

many	.	TRBJ1-1	TRBV10-3	16	TGTGCCATCAGTGCAGGGGCTCTCGTAATGAACACTGAAGCTTTCTTT	CAISAGALVMNTEAFF
few	.	TRBJ1-1	TRBV20-1	13	TGCAGTGCTAGTCACCCAGGGGTCACTGAAGCTTTCTTT	CSASHPGVTEAFF
few	.	TRBJ1-1	TRBV12-3/TRBV12-4	11	TGTGCCAGCACTTCACATTGGGAAGCTTTCTTT	CASTSHWEAFF
.	.	TRBJ1-5	TRBV3-1	15	TGTGCCAGCAGCCAAGGGGGATATAGCAATCAGCCCCAGCATTTT	CASSQGGYSNQPQHF
few	TRBD1	TRBJ1-2	TRBV28	12	TGTGCCAGCAGCGGAACAGGGGAAGGCTACACCTTC	CASSGTGEGYTF
.	TRBD1	TRBJ2-1	TRBV5-1	14	TGCGCCAGCAGAGGGACAGGGAGGAACAATGAGCAGTTCTTC	CASRGTGRNNEQFF
.	TRBD2	TRBJ2-3	TRBV20-1	16	TGCAGTGCCCCCGGGGCTAGCGGGGGGGTAACAGATACGCAGTATTTT	CSAPGASGGVTDTQYF
many	TRBD2	TRBJ2-1	TRBV11-3	15	TGTGCCAGCAGCTTAGGCGGGGGGGCCATGTATGAGCAGTTCTTC	CASSLGGGAMYEQFF
few	.	TRBJ1-2	TRBV5-1	13	TGCGCCAGCAGAACAGGGCCGAACTATGGCTACACCTTC	CASRTGPNYGYTF
few	TRBD1	TRBJ2-7	TRBV6-2/TRBV6-3	18	TGTGCCAGCAGTTACTCGACGACGGGACAGGGGTTATTTTACGAGCAGTACTTC	CASSYSTTGQGLFYEQYF
.	TRBD1	TRBJ2-2	TRBV6-1	16	TGTGCCAGCAGTTGGGACAGGGCCGGAGACACCGGGGAGCTGTTTTTT	CASSWDRAGDTGELFF
few	TRBD1	TRBJ2-7	TRBV27	13	TGTGCCAGCAGTTTCTCACAGGGGCGCGAGCAGTACTTC	CASSFSQGREQYF
few	.	TRBJ1-2	TRBV18	19	TGTGCCAGCTCACCCTACCCACAGGGTCTGGATTTGTATGTGGGAGGCTACACCTTC	CASSPYPQGLDLYVGGYTF
few	TRBD1	TRBJ1-5	TRBV9	16	TGTGCCAGCAGCGAGGGGACAGCATATAGCAATCAGCCCCAGCATTTT	CASSEGTAYSNQPQHF
.	TRBD2	TRBJ2-7	TRBV5-1	16	TGCGCCAGCAGAACAGGACTAGCGGGAGCCTCCTACGAGCAGTACTTC	CASRTGLAGASYEQYF
.	.	TRBJ1-6	TRBV12-3/TRBV12-4	15	TGTGCCAGCAGTTCCGACGGAACCGCCGGTTCACCCCTCCACTTT	CASSSDGTAGSPLHF
.	TRBD2	TRBJ2-2	TRBV12-3/TRBV12-4	15	TGTGCCAGCAGTCAAGCGGGAGCGAACACCGGGGAGCTGTTTTTT	CASSQAGANTGELFF
.	.	TRBJ1-1	TRBV7-3	13	TGTGCCAGCAGCTTAAGAGGGGGGGACGAAGCTTTCTTT	CASSLRGGDEAFF
few	.	TRBJ2-5	TRBV6-5	15	TGTGCCAGCATCCCGGGACCTGCCGCAGGGGAGACCCAGTACTTC	CASIPGPAAGETQYF
.	.	TRBJ2-6	TRBV10-3	16	TGTGCCATCAGTGACCCTGGGGAACCTGGGGCCAACGTCCTGACTTTC	CAISDPGEPGANVLTF
many	.	TRBJ2-5	TRBV5-1	14	TGCGCCAGCAGCTTCGACAGGAACAAAGAGACCCAGTACTTC	CASSFDRNKETQYF
many	.	TRBJ2-1	TRBV19	16	TGTGCCAGTAGGGAGATACACGAGGGCCTGCACAATGAGCAGTTCTTC	CASREIHEGLHNEQFF
.	.	TRBJ2-5	TRBV12-3/TRBV12-4	13	TGTGCCAGCAGTTTTACGGGTGCGGAGACCCAGTACTTC	CASSFTGAETQYF
many	.	TRBJ1-1	TRBV12-3/TRBV12-4	13	TGTGCCAGCAGTTTACGCCCTAACACTGAAGCTTTCTTT	CASSLRPNTEAFF
.	TRBD2	TRBJ2-1	TRBV20-1	15	TGCAGTGCTCCTCTTCGGACTAGCGGGAGAGGTGAGCAGTTCTTC	CSAPLRTSGRGEQFF
many	.	TRBJ2-7	TRBV18	14	TGCGCCAGCAGCCCCCTCGGTAGCTCCTACGAGCAGTACTTC	CASSPLGSSYEQYF
few	.	TRBJ2-7	TRBV3-1	13	TGTGCCAGCAGCCTAAGCACAGGGTACGAGCAGTACTTC	CASSLSTGYEQYF
few	.	TRBJ2-1	TRBV20-1	11	TGCAGTGCTAGACCGGGGGATGAGCAGTTCTTC	CSARPGDEQFF
many	.	TRBJ2-1	TRBV5-6	12	TGTGCCAGCAGCTTCTCGGTCAATGAGCAGTTCTTC	CASSFSVNEQFF
.	.	TRBJ2-1	TRBV6-5	14	TGTGCCAGCAGTGCCACCCATGGCTTTCGGGAGCAGTTCTTC	CASSATHGFREQFF
many	TRBD1	TRBJ2-7	TRBV12-3/TRBV12-4	14	TGTGCCAGCAGTCCAGACAGGGGCGGCTACGAGCAGTACTTC	CASSPDRGGYEQYF
.	.	TRBJ2-6	TRBV30	15	TGTGCCTGGAGTGCATGGATATCTGGGGCCAACGTCCTGACTTTC	CAWSAWISGANVLTF
few	.	TRBJ2-3	TRBV12-3/TRBV12-4	13	TGTGCCAGCAGTTTTAGTGGCACAGATACGCAGTATTTT	CASSFSGTDTQYF
.	.	TRBJ2-4	TRBV30	16	TGTGCCTGGAGTACCGGTCATAGGCTGGCCAAAAACATTCAGTACTTC	CAWSTGHRLAKNIQYF
.	TRBD2	TRBJ2-6	TRBV5-1	15	TGCGCCAGCAGCCTGGCGGGGGATGGGGCCAACGTCCTGACTTTC	CASSLAGDGANVLTF
.	TRBD1	TRBJ1-4	TRBV20-1	14	TGCAGTGCTGGGGGGGGCAGGGGGCGAGAAAAACTGTTTTTT	CSAGGGRGREKLFF
.	TRBD1	TRBJ2-4	TRBV14	14	TGTGCCAGCAGCCAAACAGGGGGAATGGACATTCAGTACTTC	CASSQTGGMDIQYF
.	.	TRBJ2-1	TRBV19	15	TGTGCCAGTAGTCGGGACGGGGAAGTTTACAATGAGCAGTTCTTC	CASSRDGEVYNEQFF
.	TRBD1	TRBJ2-5	TRBV20-1	15	TGCAGTGCTAGAGATTCGGACAGGTTTGTCCAGACCCAGTACTTC	CSARDSDRFVQTQYF